This TCR beta chain comes out of a study of blood T cell repertoires in COVID-19. The wider study: Samples of COVID-19 (acute and convalescent) were obtained from the United States, Italy and Spain. PBMCs, B-cell-depleted T cells, or T cells provided the cDNA or gDNA that made up the material.

In the original workflow: Reference gene primer amplification yielded estimated nucleated cell counts. Clones were read by immunoSEQ multiplex PCR, and TCRdb kept only the in-frame ones, dropping some. The DNA was the basis for D and trimming; V, J and clone size are from that table. The table includes around 100,000 clones, around 83% detected once. The clonotype was recovered from a human donor in a cohort sampled during active COVID-19. Sequencing was done on a sample of peripheral blood.

Here the CDR3 DNA reads TGTGCCAGCAGCCCTTTCGGCCCGGGCGAGCAGTACTTC. Translation gives CASSPFGPGEQYF. The chain recombines TRBV11-2 with TRBJ2-7, with D hard to call. Germline V gene lookup returns CDR1 SGHAT and CDR2 FQNNGV. Trimming pared 5 bases from V and 6 bases from J, leaving 14 bases between. The CDR3 has 13 residues.